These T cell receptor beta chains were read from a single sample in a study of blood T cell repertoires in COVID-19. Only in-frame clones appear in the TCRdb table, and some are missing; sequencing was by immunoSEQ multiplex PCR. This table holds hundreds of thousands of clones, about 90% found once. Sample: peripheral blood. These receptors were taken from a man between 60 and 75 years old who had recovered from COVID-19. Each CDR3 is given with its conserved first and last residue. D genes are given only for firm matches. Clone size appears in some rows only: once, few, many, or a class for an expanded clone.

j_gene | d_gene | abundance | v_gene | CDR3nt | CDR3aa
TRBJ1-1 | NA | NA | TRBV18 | TGTGCCAGCTCACCCCGACAGGCACAAAACACTGAAGCTTTCTTT | CASSPRQAQNTEAFF
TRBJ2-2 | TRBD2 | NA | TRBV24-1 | TGTGCCACCGAGCGGGGGTTGAACACCGGGGAGCTGTTTTTT | CATERGLNTGELFF
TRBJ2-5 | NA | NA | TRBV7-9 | TGTGCCAGCAGCGCCTCCAGGGAGACCCAGTACTTC | CASSASRETQYF
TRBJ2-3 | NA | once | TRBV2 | TGTGCCAGCAGTGAACTAGCCCCAAGCACAGATACGCAGTATTTT | CASSELAPSTDTQYF
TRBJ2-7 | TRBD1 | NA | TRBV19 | TGTGCCAGTGGGAGGTCGGGACAGGGTCGGTACGAGCAGTACTTC | CASGRSGQGRYEQYF
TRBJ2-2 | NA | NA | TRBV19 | TGTGCCAGTAGTTGGCAGGGAAACACCGGGGAGCTGTTTTTT | CASSWQGNTGELFF
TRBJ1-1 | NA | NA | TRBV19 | TGTGCCAGTAGTATAGCGGCGGCATTGAACACTGAAGCTTTCTTT | CASSIAAALNTEAFF
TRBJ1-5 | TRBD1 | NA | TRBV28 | TGTGCCCATAACAGGGGAAGCAATCAGCCCCAGCATTTT | CAHNRGSNQPQHF
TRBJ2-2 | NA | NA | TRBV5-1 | TGCGCCAGCAAGGCAGGCCTTGGTGTCGGGGAGCTGTTTTTT | CASKAGLGVGELFF
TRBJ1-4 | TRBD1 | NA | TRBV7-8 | TGTGCCAGCAGCTTAGTAGGCAGGGGGCGTGAAAAACTGTTTTTT | CASSLVGRGREKLFF
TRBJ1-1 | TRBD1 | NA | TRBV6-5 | TGTGCCAGCAGTTTCAGGACAGGGGTTATGGCTTTCTTT | CASSFRTGVMAFF
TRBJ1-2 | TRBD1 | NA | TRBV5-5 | TGTGCCAGCAGCTTGTTACAGGGGCTTGGTGGCTACACCTTC | CASSLLQGLGGYTF
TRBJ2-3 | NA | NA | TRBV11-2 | TGTGCCAGCAGCTTAATACCAGGTAGCACAGATACGCAGTATTTT | CASSLIPGSTDTQYF
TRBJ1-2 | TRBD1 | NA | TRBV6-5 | TGTGCCAGCACCCTAAGGACAGGGGGTGGCTACACCTTC | CASTLRTGGGYTF
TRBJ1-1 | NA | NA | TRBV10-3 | TGTGCCACTGGAGGGACTAGGACAGACACTGAAGCTTTCTTT | CATGGTRTDTEAFF
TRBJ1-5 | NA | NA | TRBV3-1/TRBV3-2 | TGTGCCAGCAGCCTTACGCCCGGGTGGCAGCCCCAGCATTTT | CASSLTPGWQPQHF
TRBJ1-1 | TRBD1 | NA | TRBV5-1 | TGCGCCAGCAGCAAGTGGACAGGGCTCACTGAAGCTTTCTTT | CASSKWTGLTEAFF
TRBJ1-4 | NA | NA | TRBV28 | TGTGCCAGCAGTTTATTAGGGGTTGAGGAAAAACTGTTTTTT | CASSLLGVEEKLFF
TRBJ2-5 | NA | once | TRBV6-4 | TGTGCCAGCAGCATTCGGGACACGGATAAAGCGGAGACCCAGTACTTC | CASSIRDTDKAETQYF
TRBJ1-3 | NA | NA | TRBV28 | TGTGCCAGCAGTTTGGGTGGGAGCTCTGGAAACACCATATATTTT | CASSLGGSSGNTIYF
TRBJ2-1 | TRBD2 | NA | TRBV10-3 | TGTGCCATCAACGGACCGGGACTAGCGGGGGTCAATGAGCAGTTCTTC | CAINGPGLAGVNEQFF
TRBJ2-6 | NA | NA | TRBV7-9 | TGTGCCAGCAGCTTAAACAACCGCAGAATCTCTGGGGCCAACGTCCTGACTTTC | CASSLNNRRISGANVLTF
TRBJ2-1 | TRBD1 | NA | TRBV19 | TGTGCCAGTAGTATATCCGGGACAGCTAATCAGAATGAGCAGTTCTTC | CASSISGTANQNEQFF
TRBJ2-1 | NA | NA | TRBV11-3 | TGTGCCAGCAGCTTAGATGGCAGCTACAATGAGCAGTTCTTC | CASSLDGSYNEQFF
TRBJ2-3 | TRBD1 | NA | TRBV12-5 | TGTGCTAGTGGTTCGACAGGGGACAGCACAGATACGCAGTATTTT | CASGSTGDSTDTQYF
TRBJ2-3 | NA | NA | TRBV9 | TGTGCCAGCAGCGCAACCAGCGGGAGCACAGATACGCAGTATTTT | CASSATSGSTDTQYF
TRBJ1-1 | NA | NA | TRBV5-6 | TGTGCCAGCAGCTTGGTTAACAGAGCGAACACTGAAGCTTTCTTT | CASSLVNRANTEAFF
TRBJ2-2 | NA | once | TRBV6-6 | TGTGCCAGCAGTTACGTCGGGTTCGGGGAGCTGTTTTTT | CASSYVGFGELFF
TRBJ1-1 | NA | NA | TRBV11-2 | TGTGCCAGCAGCCTACTACAGGCGCGAAGCACTGAAGCTTTCTTT | CASSLLQARSTEAFF
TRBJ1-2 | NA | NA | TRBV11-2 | TGTGCCAGCAGCTTCCGTCGGGGGTACGACTATGGCTACACCTTC | CASSFRRGYDYGYTF
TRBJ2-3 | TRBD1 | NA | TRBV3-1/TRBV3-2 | TGTGCCAGCAGCCAAGGGACAGGTAGCACAGATACGCAGTATTTT | CASSQGTGSTDTQYF
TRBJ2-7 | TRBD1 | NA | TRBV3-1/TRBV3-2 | TGTGCCAGCAGCGGGGGATGGACAGGGGGCGAGCAGTACTTC | CASSGGWTGGEQYF
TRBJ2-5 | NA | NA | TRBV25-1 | TGTGCCAGCGCTTTTCAACGTGGCGGGGCGAAGACCCAGTACTTC | CASAFQRGGAKTQYF
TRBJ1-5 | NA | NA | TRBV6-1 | TGTGCCAGCAGTGGGGGCAGGGCGTGGAATTTTCAGCCCCAGCATTTT | CASSGGRAWNFQPQHF
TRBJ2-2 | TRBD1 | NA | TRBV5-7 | TGTGCCAGCAGCTTTCGCAGGGGGCATACCGGGGAGCTGTTTTTT | CASSFRRGHTGELFF
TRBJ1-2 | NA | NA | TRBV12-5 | TGTGCTAGTGGTTTGGTACTTCGGGACACTCACTCGCGGGTCTATGGCTACACCTTC | CASGLVLRDTHSRVYGYTF
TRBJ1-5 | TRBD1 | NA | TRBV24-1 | TGTGCCACCAGACCGACAGGGGACGGCAATCAGCCCCAGCATTTT | CATRPTGDGNQPQHF
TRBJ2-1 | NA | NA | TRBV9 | TGTGCCAGCAGCCCCGCAGGCAGTGACTCCTACAATGAGCAGTTCTTC | CASSPAGSDSYNEQFF
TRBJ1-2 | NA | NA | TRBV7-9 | TGTGCCAGCAGCCGCGACGGCGCGGATGGCTACACCTTC | CASSRDGADGYTF
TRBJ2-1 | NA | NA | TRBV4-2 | TGTGCCAGCAGCCACTCCCTAGTTACTGGTGAGCAGTTCTTC | CASSHSLVTGEQFF
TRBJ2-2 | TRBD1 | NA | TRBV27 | TGTGCCAGCAGTACCTTCCAGGGGGCGTCGAGCACCGGGGAGCTGTTTTTT | CASSTFQGASSTGELFF
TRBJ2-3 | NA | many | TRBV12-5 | TGTGCTAGTGCCCCTAGGGGAATTGGAGATACGCAGTATTTT | CASAPRGIGDTQYF
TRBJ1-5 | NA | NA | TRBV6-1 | TGTGCCAGCAGTGAGGGGCCCCCCCAGCATTTT | CASSEGPPQHF
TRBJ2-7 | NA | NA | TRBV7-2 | TGTGCCAGCAGCTTTAATGGGCGTCCCCACTACGAGCAGTACTTC | CASSFNGRPHYEQYF
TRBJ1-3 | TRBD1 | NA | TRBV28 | TGTGCCAGCAGTTCCTACGGGACAGGGAACGCGCTCGGAAACACCATATATTTT | CASSSYGTGNALGNTIYF
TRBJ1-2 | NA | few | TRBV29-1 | TGCAGCGTAGTAGGCTCCGGGTTATATGGCTACACCTTC | CSVVGSGLYGYTF
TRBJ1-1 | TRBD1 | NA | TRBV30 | TGTGCCTGGAGTGTAACCGGGAAGGAGACAGGGGGAGAAACTGAAGCTTTCTTT | CAWSVTGKETGGETEAFF
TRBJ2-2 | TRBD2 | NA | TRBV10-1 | TGCGCCAGCTCTGCGGGGGGCACGAACACCGGGGAGCTGTTTTTT | CASSAGGTNTGELFF
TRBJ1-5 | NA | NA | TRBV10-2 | TGCGCCAGCAGTGAGTATAATTTTGAACGACTTCAGCCCCAGCATTTT | CASSEYNFERLQPQHF
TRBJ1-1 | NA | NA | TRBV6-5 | TGTGCCAGCAACCCTAGAAGGACAGTGAACACTGAAGCTTTCTTT | CASNPRRTVNTEAFF
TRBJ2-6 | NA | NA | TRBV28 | TGTGCCAGCAGTTCAGAATCAGGGACTGGGGCCAACGTCCTGACTTTC | CASSSESGTGANVLTF